This T cell receptor beta chain was captured in a study of identical twins. Template switching added a universal primer site, and cDNA bore unique molecular identifiers. One entry per CDR3 protein results from TCRdb running MiXCR on the 5' RACE reads. Among 470,000 or so distinct CDR3 sequences listed, 24% were seen once. General study points: Cord blood's abundant beta clonotypes had fewer insertions, unlike memory repertoires.

With regard to this clonotype: Its antigen is unknown.

CDR1 is SNHLY and CDR2 is FYNNEI in the germline V gene. Losses at the gene ends were 7 bases for V and 0 bases for J; bases not matched to a gene: 7. There are 17 residues in the CDR3. These data also featured in a second study, about T cells expressing NK-cell markers. Per that paper: In the group of eight sequenced donors, seven were HCMV-seropositive and one was seronegative.

Sequenced: CD4+ T cells sorted from blood. The receptor was isolated from a woman younger than 35 in good health. This chain connects TRBV2 to TRBJ2-3; 13 nucleotides line up with TRBD2. CDR3: CASKTSGGLTSTDTQYF. The DNA of the CDR3 is TGTGCCAGCAAGACTAGCGGGGGGCTTACTAGCACAGATACGCAGTATTTT.